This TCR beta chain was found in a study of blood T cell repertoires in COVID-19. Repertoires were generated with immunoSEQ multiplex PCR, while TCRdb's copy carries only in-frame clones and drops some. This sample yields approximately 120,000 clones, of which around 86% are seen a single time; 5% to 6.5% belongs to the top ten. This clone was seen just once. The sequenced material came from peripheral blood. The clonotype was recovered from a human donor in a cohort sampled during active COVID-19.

CDR3 bases: TGTGCCAGCAGTTCCCTCGACAGGGGGGCCCTTTATGGCTACACCTTC. The encoded protein is CASSSLDRGALYGYTF. The rearrangement joins TRBV27 to TRBJ1-2; 9 bases are a match to TRBD1. In germline, CDR1 is MNHEY, CDR2 SMNVEV (reference sequence). The CDR3 totals 16 residues. Germline trimming cut 4 bases from V and 5 bases from J; bases unmatched to any gene: 11.